This T cell receptor (beta chain) was documented in a study of shared clonotypes between healthy human individuals. Study overall: Contributing individuals were a couple of females and a few males aged 18 to 49. For every donor, three CD4 naive, three CD4 memory, two CD8 naive and one CD8 memory plates were used.

Every one of the donors was a Caucasian adult that lived in Nashville, Tennessee. Germline V gene data show CDR1 as MGHDK and CDR2 as SYGVNS. The CDR3 consists of 17 residues. V dropped 1 base and J dropped 8 bases, with 21 bases sitting between them. The table came from immunoSEQ multiplex PCR; TCRdb's copy has only in-frame clones and leaves some out. The sample lists 2.3 million or so clones; more than 85% were seen once. This rearrangement joins TRBV25-1 to TRBJ2-1, with D perhaps matching TRBD1 or TRBD2 (5 bases each). The TCR comes from a man between 18 and 29 years old in good health. Some clones in this sample may be carry-over from other donors' samples. Sequenced input: naive CD4+ T cells from PBMCs. The sample's subset: CD45RA+ positively selected. This CDR3 is CASSESRWDPRGDEQFF. For the CDR3, the DNA is TGTGCCAGCAGTGAATCACGATGGGACCCCAGAGGGGATGAGCAGTTCTTC.